This T cell receptor beta chain came from a study of cytomegalovirus exposure and HLA in healthy donors. Study-wide points: Data from an earlier analysis indicated that most TCR beta V segments were productive either about 87% or about 30% of the time.

Nominal health characterized the donors when sampled, though unrecorded immune exposures were likely. The germline CDR1 and CDR2 sequences are SGDLS and YYNGEE. The CDR3 contains 16 residues. Trimming cost V 0 bases and J 6 bases; bases outside gene matches: 8. The PCR was carried out with 60 Vbeta primers and 13 Jbeta primers. Produced via immunoSEQ multiplex PCR; TCRdb's table is partial and in-frame only. The sample records approximately 170,000 clones, around 68% being singletons. Remarks on this clone: Its antigen is as yet unknown.

The chain uses TRBV9 and TRBJ2-1; 8 bases fit TRBD2. Sequencing input: PBMCs. The receptor's source is a woman between 35 and 50 years old in good health and CMV-seropositive. The CDR3 region is CASSVAPLAGINEQFF. CDR3 bases: TGTGCCAGCAGCGTAGCCCCCCTAGCGGGCATCAATGAGCAGTTCTTC.